Listed here are 16 T cell receptor beta chains from one sample, sequenced in a study of blood T cell repertoires in COVID-19. The repertoire was sequenced with immunoSEQ multiplex PCR; TCRdb's copy has only in-frame clones and lacks some. In the table there are approximately 160,000 clones, about 86% of which are singletons. The source material was peripheral blood. Receptor source: a man in his forties or fifties with active or convalescent COVID-19.

J is TRBJ2-7 and V is TRBV28; 7 positions match TRBD1. CDR3 length: 21 amino acids. Germline V gives CDR1 MDHEN, CDR2 SYDVKM. V lost 8 bases to trimming and J lost 4 bases; unmatched junction nucleotides: 32. The CDR3 DNA sequence: TGTGCCAGCCTACCCTTGGTGGGAAATTCAGGGGGTCTATCCGTCGGGTACGAGCAGTACTTC. Its protein is CASLPLVGNSGGLSVGYEQYF.

This chain joins TRBV2 and TRBJ1-2; D is perhaps TRBD1 (6 bases). Germline assignment: CDR1 SNHLY and CDR2 FYNNEI. The CDR3 contains 13 residues. V gave up 5 bases and J gave up 6 bases, with 13 bases separating them. The CDR3 reads CASSRDISHGYTF. CDR3 bases: TGTGCCAGCAGTAGGGACATAAGCCATGGCTACACCTTC.

V and J are TRBV7-6 and TRBJ1-5; 9 positions agree with TRBD1. V was clipped by 3 bases and J by 3 bases; unmatched bases: 9. The germline gives CDR1 SGHVS, CDR2 FNYEAQ. The CDR3 length is 17 residues. The CDR3: CASSLGHTQGANQPQHF. The CDR3, as DNA: TGTGCCAGCAGCTTGGGCCACACACAGGGGGCCAATCAGCCCCAGCATTTT.

This clone appeared a few times. V gene TRBV12-3 or TRBV12-4 combines with J gene TRBJ1-5, with no clear D. CDR3 length equals 13 residues. Trimming took off 6 bases at V and 2 bases at J, with 8 bases between the two ends. The CDR3 DNA follows: TGTGCCAGCAGGTCCGGGGGCAATCAGCCCCAGCATTTT. Protein: CASRSGGNQPQHF.

J is TRBJ2-7 and V is TRBV4-3; TRBD2 might be the D (6 bases). Germline-derived CDR1 and CDR2 are LGHNA and YSLEER. The V end was cut by 5 bases, the J end by 3 bases, with 11 bases between. This CDR3 has 13 amino acids. This CDR3 is CASSKGLLYEQYF. The CDR3 DNA reads TGCGCCAGCAGCAAGGGACTTCTCTACGAGCAGTACTTC.

The V and J genes are TRBV6-5 and TRBJ2-3; D might be TRBD2 (6 bases). The CDR3 consists of 15 residues. The V end lost 2 bases, the J end lost 1 base, and 10 bases lay between the germline ends. Germline V gives CDR1 MNHEY, CDR2 SVGAGI. The chain's CDR3 is CASSYQGLRTDTQYF. CDR3 nucleotides: TGTGCCAGCAGTTACCAGGGACTGCGCACAGATACGCAGTATTTT.

The V gene is TRBV7-2, the J gene TRBJ2-2, with D tentatively TRBD1 (6 bases). The CDR3 length is 16 residues. Looked up from germline, CDR1 is SGHTA and CDR2 is FQGNSA. V was cut by 1 base and J by 6 bases, with 15 bases left in between. The CDR3 sequence is CASSLGRGSPPGELFF. CDR3 coding DNA: TGTGCCAGCAGCTTAGGCAGGGGATCCCCCCCCGGGGAGCTGTTTTTT.

This chain links TRBV7-9 with TRBJ1-2; D is possibly TRBD1 (5 bases). Germline lookup yields CDR1 SEHNR and CDR2 FQNEAQ (reference sequence). The CDR3 has 14 residues. Trimming shortened V by 3 bases and J by 2 bases, and 10 bases separated the two germline ends. CDR3: CASSLLQENYGYTF. The CDR3 coding sequence is TGTGCCAGCAGCTTGTTACAGGAGAACTATGGCTACACCTTC.

The chain couples TRBV14 to TRBJ2-3; TRBD2 matches at 12 bases. Germline V gene sequence: CDR1 SGHDN, CDR2 FVKESK. This CDR3 spans 15 amino acids. V lost 6 bases and J lost 6; bases outside the gene matches: 7. This CDR3 reads CASRPTSGGHDTQYF. The CDR3 DNA reads as TGTGCCAGCAGGCCGACTAGCGGGGGCCATGATACGCAGTATTTT. Together with reference TRBV14 and TRBJ2-3, the CDR3 gives the full variable domain: EAGVTQFPSHSVIEKGQTVTLRCDPISGHDNLYWYRRVMGKEIKFLLHFVKESKQDESGMPNNRFLAERTGGTYSTLKVQPAELEDSGVYFCASRPTSGGHDTQYFGPGTRLTVL.

The CDR3 is CASSPSGRVGNEQFF. For the CDR3, the DNA is TGTGCCAGCAGCCCTAGCGGGAGGGTCGGGAATGAGCAGTTCTTC. This sequence joins TRBV2 and TRBJ2-1, with 12 nucleotides matching TRBD2. Trimming cost V 6 bases and J 7 bases; bases outside gene matches: 7. This CDR3 spans 15 amino acids. CDR1 SNHLY and CDR2 FYNNEI come from the germline V gene.

This clone turned up a few times. The V call is TRBV7-9, the J call TRBJ2-7; 7 bases map to TRBD1. Trimming removed 4 bases from V and 6 bases from J; junction bases left unmatched: 3. The CDR3 totals 12 residues. Germline CDR1 SEHNR, CDR2 FQNEAQ (reference sequence). Here the CDR3 DNA reads TGTGCCAGCAGCTCGACAGGGAGCGAGCAGTACTTC. This encodes CASSSTGSEQYF.

The genes are TRBV6-5 and TRBJ1-1; TRBD1 might be the D (6 bases). The length of the CDR3 is 14 residues. V was pared by 0 bases and J by 4 bases, with 9 bases between. CDR1 and CDR2 (germline): MNHEY, SVGAGI. The DNA for the CDR3 is TGTGCCAGCAGTTACTCGAGGGACATCACTGAAGCTTTCTTT. The encoded protein is CASSYSRDITEAFF.

The CDR3: CAISEDVRGRGTEAFF. CDR3 DNA sequence: TGTGCCATCAGTGAGGATGTCAGGGGGCGGGGCACTGAAGCTTTCTTT. This chain links TRBV10-3 with TRBJ1-1; 8 bases are a match to TRBD1. V trimming: 2 bases; J trimming: 4 bases; junction bases outside the gene matches: 9. The germline CDR1 and CDR2 sequences are ENHRY and SYGVKD. This CDR3 is built from 16 residues.

The chain couples TRBV11-2 to TRBJ1-6; D not resolved. This CDR3 spans 13 amino acids. Germline assignment: CDR1 SGHAT and CDR2 FQNNGV. The ends were cut back, 4 bases at V and 5 bases at J, with 6 bases in the middle. CDR3 loop: CASSSVNNSPLHF. The CDR3 DNA reads TGTGCCAGCAGCTCAGTTAATAATTCACCCCTCCACTTT.

This rearrangement joins TRBV5-8 to TRBJ1-1; D is unclear. The V and J ends lost 2 bases and 7 bases respectively, with 18 bases between them. The V gene's germline CDR1 is SGHTS and CDR2 YDEGEE. The CDR3 loop spans 15 amino acids. CDR3 in DNA: TGTGCCAGCAGCTTCGCAACATTGTCGGGTTTTGAAGCTTTCTTT. It codes for CASSFATLSGFEAFF.

The V gene is TRBV7-2, the J gene TRBJ1-2; 8 nucleotides line up with TRBD1. The CDR3 consists of 13 residues. Germline loops: CDR1 SGHTA, CDR2 FQGNSA. Trimming at V came to 7 bases and at J to 8 bases, leaving 9 bases not matched to a gene. The CDR3 loop reads CASILTGGGGYTF. DNA of the CDR3: TGTGCCAGCATCCTAACAGGGGGAGGGGGCTACACCTTC.